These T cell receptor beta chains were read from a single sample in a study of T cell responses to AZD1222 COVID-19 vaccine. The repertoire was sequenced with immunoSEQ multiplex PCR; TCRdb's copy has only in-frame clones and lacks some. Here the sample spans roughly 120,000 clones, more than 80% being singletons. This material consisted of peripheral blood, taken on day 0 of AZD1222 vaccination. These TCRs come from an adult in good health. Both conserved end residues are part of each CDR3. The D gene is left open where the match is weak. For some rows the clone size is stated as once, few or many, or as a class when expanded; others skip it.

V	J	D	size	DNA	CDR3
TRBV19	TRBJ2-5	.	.	TGTGCCAGTAGTATATCCCTACAGGGCCCCCAAGAGACCCAGTACTTC	CASSISLQGPQETQYF
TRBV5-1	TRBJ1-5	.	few	TGCGCCAGCAGCTTAGACGGGGGCGTGGGTCAGCCCCAGCATTTT	CASSLDGGVGQPQHF
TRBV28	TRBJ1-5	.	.	TGTGCCAGCAGCCGTGGGACAACGTATAGCAATCAGCCCCAGCATTTT	CASSRGTTYSNQPQHF
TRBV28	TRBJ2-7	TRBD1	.	TGTGCCAGCAGTTTTACCTCGACAGGGTTCGAGCAGTACTTC	CASSFTSTGFEQYF
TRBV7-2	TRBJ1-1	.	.	TGTGCCAGCAGCTTGATACAGGGTATCCCACCCATGAACACTGAAGCTTTCTTT	CASSLIQGIPPMNTEAFF
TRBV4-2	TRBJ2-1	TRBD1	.	TGTGCCAGCAGCCAAGTCCCTGGGACAGGCCACAATGAGCAGTTCTTC	CASSQVPGTGHNEQFF
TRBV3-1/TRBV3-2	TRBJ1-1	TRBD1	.	TGTGCCAGCAGCAGGACAGGCTACACTGAAGCTTTCTTT	CASSRTGYTEAFF
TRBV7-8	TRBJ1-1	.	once	TGTGCCAGCAGCTTAGCGGGGTACACTGAAGCTTTCTTT	CASSLAGYTEAFF
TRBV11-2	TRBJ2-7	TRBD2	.	TGTGCCAGCAGCTACGGGACTAGCGGATACAGCTCCTACGAGCAGTACTTC	CASSYGTSGYSSYEQYF
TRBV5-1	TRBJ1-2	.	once	TGCGCCAGCAGCTTCGAGGGGGAGGTGGGCTACACCTTC	CASSFEGEVGYTF
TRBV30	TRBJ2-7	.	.	TGTGCCTGGACCGGGACGGGCTACGAGCAGTACTTC	CAWTGTGYEQYF
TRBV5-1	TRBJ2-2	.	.	TGCGCCAGCAGCTTTGAGGCCGGGGAGCTGTTTTTT	CASSFEAGELFF
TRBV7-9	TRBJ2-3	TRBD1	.	TGTGCCAGCAGCTGGGACAGGACAGATACGCAGTATTTT	CASSWDRTDTQYF
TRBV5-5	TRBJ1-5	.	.	TGTGCCAGCAGTCGGATATTGGATAGCAATCAGCCCCAGCATTTT	CASSRILDSNQPQHF
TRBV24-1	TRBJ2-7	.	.	TGTGCCACCAGTGACCCGGACACCTCCTACGAGCAGTACTTC	CATSDPDTSYEQYF
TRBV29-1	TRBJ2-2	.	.	TGCAGCGTTAAACCGGGCCCCAACACCGGGGAGCTGTTTTTT	CSVKPGPNTGELFF
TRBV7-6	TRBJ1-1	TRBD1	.	TGTGCCAGCAGCCCTAGACAGGGCACGACTTTCTTT	CASSPRQGTTFF
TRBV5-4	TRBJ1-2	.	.	TGTGCCAGCAGCTTCGGCTATGGCTACACCTTC	CASSFGYGYTF
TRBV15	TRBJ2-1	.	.	TGTGCCACCAGCAGGGGGGGACTGATCAATGAGCAGTTCTTC	CATSRGGLINEQFF
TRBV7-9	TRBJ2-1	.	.	TGTGCCAGCAGCTCCCCGTTTGGGGAGCAGTTCTTC	CASSSPFGEQFF
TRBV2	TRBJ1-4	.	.	TGTGCCAGCAGTGTGACAGCCACAACTAATGAAAAACTGTTTTTT	CASSVTATTNEKLFF
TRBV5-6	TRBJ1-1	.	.	TGTGCCAGCAACCAGGTTATGAACACTGAAGCTTTCTTT	CASNQVMNTEAFF
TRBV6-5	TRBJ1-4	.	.	TGTGCCAGCAGTTTAAAGTGGGGCGAAAAACTGTTTTTT	CASSLKWGEKLFF
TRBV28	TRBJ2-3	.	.	TGTGCCAGCAGTAAGAGTGGGGCAGATACGCAGTATTTT	CASSKSGADTQYF
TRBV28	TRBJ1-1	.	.	TGTGCCAGCAGACAAACTGGAGAAGCTTTCTTT	CASRQTGEAFF
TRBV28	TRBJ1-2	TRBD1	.	TGTGCCAGCAGTCGGGACAGGAACTATGGCTACACCTTC	CASSRDRNYGYTF
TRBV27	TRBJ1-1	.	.	TGTGCCAGCAGTCTCATGACAGGTAGTAAACAGTACACTGAAGCTTTCTTT	CASSLMTGSKQYTEAFF
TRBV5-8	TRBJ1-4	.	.	TGTGCCAGCAGCATGAACGTCGGGGGTAGGAACGAAAAACTGTTTTTT	CASSMNVGGRNEKLFF
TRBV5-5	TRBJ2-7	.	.	TGTGCCAGCAGCTCTCAGTCAGACGGCGAGCAGTACTTC	CASSSQSDGEQYF
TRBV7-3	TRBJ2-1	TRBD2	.	TGTGCCAGCAGCTTTGCGGGAGGCTACAATGAGCAGTTCTTC	CASSFAGGYNEQFF
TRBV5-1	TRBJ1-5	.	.	TGCGCCAGCAGCCTGCGGGGTGATCAGCCCCAGCATTTT	CASSLRGDQPQHF
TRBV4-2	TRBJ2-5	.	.	TGTGCCAGCAGCCAAGCATCTCAAGAGACCCAGTACTTC	CASSQASQETQYF
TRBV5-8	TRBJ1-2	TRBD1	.	TGTGCCAGCACCCGACAGGGGGCTGGTCAGAACTATGGCTACACCTTC	CASTRQGAGQNYGYTF
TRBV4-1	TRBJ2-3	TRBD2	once	TGCGCCAGCAGCCAAGACAGGCTAGCGGGAGGTACGCAGTATTTT	CASSQDRLAGGTQYF
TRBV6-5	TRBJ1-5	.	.	TGTGCCAGCGCCCCAGGATGGGCTCAGCCCCAGCATTTT	CASAPGWAQPQHF
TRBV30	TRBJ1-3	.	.	TGTGCCTGGAGCCTGACAGATTCTGGAAACACCATATATTTT	CAWSLTDSGNTIYF
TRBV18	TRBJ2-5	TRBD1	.	TGTGCCAGCTCACGAGGACAGGGGGTCGTAGAGACCCAGTACTTC	CASSRGQGVVETQYF
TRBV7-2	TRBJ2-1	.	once	TGTGCCAGCAGCTTAACGGCACCCAAAAACAATGAGCAGTTCTTC	CASSLTAPKNNEQFF
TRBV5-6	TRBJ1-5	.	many	TGTGCCAGCAGCAATCAGGGAGGGAATCAGCCCCAGCATTTT	CASSNQGGNQPQHF
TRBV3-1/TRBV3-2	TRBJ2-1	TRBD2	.	TGTGCCAGCAGCCGACTAGCGGGGGGACCTACCCATGAGCAGTTCTTC	CASSRLAGGPTHEQFF
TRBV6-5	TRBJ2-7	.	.	TGTGCCAGCAATTTAGCCGCGTCCTACGAGCAGTACTTC	CASNLAASYEQYF
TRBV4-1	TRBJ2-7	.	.	TGCGCCAGCAGCCAAGGATTATCGTACGAGCAGTACTTC	CASSQGLSYEQYF
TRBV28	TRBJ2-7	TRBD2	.	TGTGCCAGCAGCCTCGGACTAGCGTCTTCCTACGAGCAGTACTTC	CASSLGLASSYEQYF
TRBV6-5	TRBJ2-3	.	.	TGTGCCAGCAGATTACCTTGGGGTAGCCCAGATACGCAGTATTTT	CASRLPWGSPDTQYF
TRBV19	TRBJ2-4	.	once	TGTGCCAGTAGTACCCGAGGGGGGACTCTAGCCAAAAACATTCAGTACTTC	CASSTRGGTLAKNIQYF
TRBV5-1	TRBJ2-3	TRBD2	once	TGCGCCAGCAGCTCGGGACTAGCAGGCACAGATACGCAGTATTTT	CASSSGLAGTDTQYF
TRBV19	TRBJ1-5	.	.	TGTGCCAGTAGTATACCCGGTACGGCAGGGAATCAGCCCCAGCATTTT	CASSIPGTAGNQPQHF
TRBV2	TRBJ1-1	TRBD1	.	TGTGCCAGCACTGTAAGGACAGGGATCCAGAGGGGAGCTTTCTTT	CASTVRTGIQRGAFF
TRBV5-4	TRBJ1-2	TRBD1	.	TGTGCCAGCAGCTTGGCCCAGGGGGCTATCATTCCCTATGGCTACACCTTC	CASSLAQGAIIPYGYTF
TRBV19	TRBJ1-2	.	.	TGTGCCAGCGAACGTAGTTCAGCCTCAGTAACTGACAATGGCTACACCTTC	CASERSSASVTDNGYTF
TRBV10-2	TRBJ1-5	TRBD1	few	TGCGCCAGCACCGGACAGGTCGGTAGCAATCAGCCCCAGCATTTT	CASTGQVGSNQPQHF
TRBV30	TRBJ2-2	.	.	TGTGCCTGGAGTCCCCCAGCCACCGGGGAGCTGTTTTTT	CAWSPPATGELFF